The 11 T cell receptor beta chains in this list originate from one sample, sequenced in a study of identical twins. TCRdb reprocessed the 5' RACE reads via MiXCR and lists one record per CDR3 protein. The table has approximately 530,000 distinct CDR3 sequences, around 24% seen once. These data were likewise used in another study, on yellow fever vaccine responses in identical twins.

Sequencing was done on a sample of CD4+ T cells sorted from blood. The receptors were gathered from a woman younger than 30 in good health.

This clonotype has more than one count but fewer than ten. The genes are TRBV24-1 and TRBJ2-3; D is possibly TRBD1 (6 bases). Germline-derived CDR1 and CDR2 are KGHDR and SFDVKD. Trimming shortened V by 7 bases and J by 2 bases, and 9 bases separated the two germline ends. This CDR3 region has 13 residues. In nucleotides, the CDR3 is TGTGCCACCAGGGACAGCTCCACAGATACGCAGTATTTT. It is translated as CATRDSSTDTQYF.

The genes are TRBV28 and TRBJ2-2; TRBD1 agrees at 7 bases. J was trimmed by 0 bases and V by 2 bases; bases with no gene match: 3. CDR1 and CDR2 from the germline V gene are MDHEN and SYDVKM. The CDR3 extends over 16 amino acids. CDR3 nucleotide sequence: TGTGCCAGCAGTTTACCGGGGACAGCGAACACCGGGGAGCTGTTTTTT. This sequence encodes CASSLPGTANTGELFF.

This clonotype was observed a few times. V and J are TRBV3-1 and TRBJ2-7; 8 bases align to TRBD2. Trimming at V came to 2 bases and at J to 2 bases, leaving 2 bases not matched to a gene. This CDR3 has 14 residues. The germline gives CDR1 LGHDT, CDR2 YNNKEL (reference sequence). CDR3 sequence reads: CASSQSGGAYEQYF. The CDR3 DNA reads as TGTGCCAGCAGCCAATCCGGGGGGGCCTACGAGCAGTACTTC.

The V call is TRBV6-2 or TRBV6-3, the J call TRBJ2-5; TRBD2 might be the D (5 bases). This CDR3 spans 17 amino acids. Per the germline V gene, CDR1 is MNHEY and CDR2 is SVGEGT. Trimming stripped 0 bases from V and 0 bases from J, with 14 bases between. The CDR3, as DNA: TGTGCCAGCAGTTACTCGACCCACAGAGGGTACCAAGAGACCCAGTACTTC. Protein product: CASSYSTHRGYQETQYF.

V is TRBV18 and J is TRBJ2-5; TRBD2 is a possible D gene (6 bases). Germline V gene lookup returns CDR1 KGHSH and CDR2 LQKENI. The CDR3 has 13 residues. The V gene lost 3 bases and the J gene lost 6 bases, with 11 bases spanning the gap. CDR3 loop: CASSPGGYQTQYF. DNA of the CDR3: TGTGCCAGCTCACCCGGGGGTTATCAGACCCAGTACTTC.

This clonotype was recorded many times. CDR3 sequence: CAISGGLAGAGEQFF. In DNA, the CDR3 is TGTGCCATCAGTGGGGGACTAGCGGGAGCGGGTGAGCAGTTCTTC. The chain recombines TRBV10-3 with TRBJ2-1, with 14 bases matching TRBD2. The CDR3 has 15 residues. The V and J ends lost 4 bases and 9 bases, in that order; junction bases with no gene match: 5. CDR1 and CDR2 (germline): ENHRY, SYGVKD.

The chain is built from TRBV11-2 and TRBJ1-1, with D tentatively TRBD1 (6 bases). Germline V gives CDR1 SGHAT, CDR2 FQNNGV. V was trimmed by 1 base and J by 4 bases, leaving 10 bases between them. The CDR3 totals 14 residues. The CDR3 sequence is CASSLGQASTEAFF. CDR3 DNA sequence: TGTGCCAGCAGCTTAGGACAGGCCTCCACTGAAGCTTTCTTT. The variable domain in full, completed from reference TRBV11-2 and TRBJ1-1, reads EAGVAQSPRYKIIEKRQSVAFWCNPISGHATLYWYQQILGQGPKLLIQFQNNGVVDDSQLPKDRFSAERLKGVDSTLKIQPAKLEDSAVYLCASSLGQASTEAFFGQGTRLTVV.

This clonotype was observed at least ten times. V gene TRBV5-1 combines with J gene TRBJ2-1; TRBD2 matches at 9 bases. The V segment lost 0 bases and the J segment 5 bases; nucleotides outside the gene matches: 9. The CDR3 loop spans 17 amino acids. CDR1 and CDR2 (germline): SGHRS, YFSETQ. The CDR3 DNA reads TGCGCCAGCAGCTTGGGTACTCTAGCGGGGCCCAACAATGAGCAGTTCTTC. This translates into CASSLGTLAGPNNEQFF.

V gene TRBV2 combines with J gene TRBJ2-7; weak D call: TRBD1 (7 bases). CDR1 and CDR2 from the germline V gene are SNHLY and FYNNEI. The CDR3 spans 14 residues. The V and J ends lost 7 bases and 3 bases respectively, with 16 bases between them. CDR3 residues: CASIVDREVYEQYF. CDR3 DNA sequence: TGTGCCAGCATAGTCGACAGGGAGGTCTACGAGCAGTACTTC.

In its sample, this clonotype was seen many times. The gene calls are TRBV5-1 and TRBJ2-3; D is ambiguous. V dropped 0 bases and J dropped 2 bases, with 7 bases sitting between them. The V gene's germline CDR1 is SGHRS and CDR2 YFSETQ. The CDR3 has 14 amino acids. The CDR3 nucleotides read TGCGCCAGCAGCTTGGCGGCCTACACAGATACGCAGTATTTT. Translating it yields CASSLAAYTDTQYF.

In its sample, this clonotype was seen a few times. This chain connects TRBV10-3 to TRBJ2-1; 12 bases align to TRBD2. Losses at the gene ends were 5 bases for V and 0 bases for J; bases not matched to a gene: 2. This CDR3 region has 16 residues. CDR1 is ENHRY and CDR2 is SYGVKD in the germline V gene. The CDR3 loop reads CAISSSGRASYNEQFF. In nucleotides, the CDR3 is TGTGCCATCAGTTCTAGCGGGAGGGCCTCCTACAATGAGCAGTTCTTC.